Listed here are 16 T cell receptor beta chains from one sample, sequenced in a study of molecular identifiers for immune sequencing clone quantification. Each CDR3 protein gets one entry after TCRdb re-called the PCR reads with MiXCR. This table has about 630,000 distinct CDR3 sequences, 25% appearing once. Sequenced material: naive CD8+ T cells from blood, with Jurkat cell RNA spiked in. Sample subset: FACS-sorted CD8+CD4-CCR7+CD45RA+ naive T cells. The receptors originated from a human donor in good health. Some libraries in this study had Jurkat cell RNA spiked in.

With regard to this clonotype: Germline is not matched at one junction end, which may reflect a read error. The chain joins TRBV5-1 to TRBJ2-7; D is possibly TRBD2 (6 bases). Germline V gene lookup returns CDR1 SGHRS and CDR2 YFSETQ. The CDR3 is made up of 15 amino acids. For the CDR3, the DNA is TGCGCCAGCAGCCCCCCGGGAGCCAGCTCCTCCGCGCAGTCCTTC. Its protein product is CASSPPGASSSAQSF.

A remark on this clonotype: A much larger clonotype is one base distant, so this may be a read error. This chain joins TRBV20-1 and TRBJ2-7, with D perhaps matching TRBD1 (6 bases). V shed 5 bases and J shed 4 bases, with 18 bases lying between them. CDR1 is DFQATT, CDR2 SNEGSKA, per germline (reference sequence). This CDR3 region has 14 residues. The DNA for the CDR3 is TGCAGTGCTTTCGACAGGCTAGGCCGTTACGAGCAGTACTTC. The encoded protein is CSAFDRLGRYEQYF.

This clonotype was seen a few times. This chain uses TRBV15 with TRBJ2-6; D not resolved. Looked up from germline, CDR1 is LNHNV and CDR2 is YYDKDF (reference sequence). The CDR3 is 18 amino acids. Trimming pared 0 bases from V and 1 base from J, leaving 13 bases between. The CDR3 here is CATSRDLDGTSGANVLTF. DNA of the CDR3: TGTGCCACCAGCAGAGATCTCGACGGCACATCTGGGGCCAACGTCCTGACTTTC.

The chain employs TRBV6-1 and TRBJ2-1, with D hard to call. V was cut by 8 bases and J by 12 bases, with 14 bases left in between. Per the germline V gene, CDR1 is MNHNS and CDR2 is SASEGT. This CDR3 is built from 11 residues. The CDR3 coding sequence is TGTGCCAGCCCCGGTCCGGCAAGGCAGTTCTTC. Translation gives CASPGPARQFF.

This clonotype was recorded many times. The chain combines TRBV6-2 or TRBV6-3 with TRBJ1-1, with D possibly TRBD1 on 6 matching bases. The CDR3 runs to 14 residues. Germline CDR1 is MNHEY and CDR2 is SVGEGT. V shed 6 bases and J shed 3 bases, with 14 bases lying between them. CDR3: CASSQDRRYTEAFF. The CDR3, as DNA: TGTGCCAGCAGCCAAGACAGGCGCTACACTGAAGCTTTCTTT.

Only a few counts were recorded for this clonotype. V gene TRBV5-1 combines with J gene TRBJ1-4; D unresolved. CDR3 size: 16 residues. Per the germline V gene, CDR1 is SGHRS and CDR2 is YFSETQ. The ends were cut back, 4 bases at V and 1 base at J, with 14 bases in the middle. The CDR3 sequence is CASSHLPSETNEKLFF. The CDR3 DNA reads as TGCGCCAGCAGCCATCTACCTTCGGAAACTAATGAAAAACTGTTTTTT.

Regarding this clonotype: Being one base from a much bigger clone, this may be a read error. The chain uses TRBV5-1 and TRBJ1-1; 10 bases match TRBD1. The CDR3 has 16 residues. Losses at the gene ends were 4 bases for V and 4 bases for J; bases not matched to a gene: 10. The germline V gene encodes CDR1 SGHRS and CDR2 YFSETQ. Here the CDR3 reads CASSTPGTGVCTEAFF. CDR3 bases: TGCGCCAGCAGCACACCCGGGACAGGGGTTTGCACTGAAGCTTTCTTT.

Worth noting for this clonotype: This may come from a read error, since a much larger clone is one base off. The CDR3 coding sequence is TGTGCCAGCAGCCCGACTAGCGGGGGGGCCGAGTTATTCACAGATACGCAGTATTTT. The encoded protein is CASSPTSGGAELFTDTQYF. The chain has TRBV7-9 and TRBJ2-3, with 14 positions matching TRBD2. The trim removed 5 bases at V and 2 bases at J, leaving 12 bases unmatched. Germline V gene sequence: CDR1 SEHNR, CDR2 FQNEAQ (reference sequence). The CDR3 totals 19 residues.

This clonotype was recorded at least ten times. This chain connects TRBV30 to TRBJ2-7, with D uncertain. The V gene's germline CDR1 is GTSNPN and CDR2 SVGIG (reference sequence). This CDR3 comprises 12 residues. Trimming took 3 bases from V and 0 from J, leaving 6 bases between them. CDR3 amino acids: CAWSQVSYEQYF. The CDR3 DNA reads TGTGCCTGGAGCCAGGTCTCCTACGAGCAGTACTTC.

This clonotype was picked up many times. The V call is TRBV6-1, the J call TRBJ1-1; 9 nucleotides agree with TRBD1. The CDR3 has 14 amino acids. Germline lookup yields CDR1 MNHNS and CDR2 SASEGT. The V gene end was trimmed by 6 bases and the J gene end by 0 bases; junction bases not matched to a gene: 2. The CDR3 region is CASRGTGMNTEAFF. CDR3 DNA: TGTGCCAGCAGGGGGACAGGGATGAACACTGAAGCTTTCTTT.

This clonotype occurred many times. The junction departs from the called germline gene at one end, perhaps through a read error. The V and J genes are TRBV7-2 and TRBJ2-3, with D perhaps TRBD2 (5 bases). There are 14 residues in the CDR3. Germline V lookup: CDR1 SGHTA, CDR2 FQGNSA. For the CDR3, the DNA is TGCGCCAGCAGCTTGGAGAGGGGCACAGATACGCAGTATTTT. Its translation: CASSLERGTDTQYF. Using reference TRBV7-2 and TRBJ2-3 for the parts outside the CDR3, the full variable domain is GAGVSQSPSNKVTEKGKDVELRCDPISGHTALYWYRQSLGQGLEFLIYFQGNSAPDKSGLPSDRFSAERTGGSVSTLTIQRTQQEDSAVYLCASSLERGTDTQYFGPGTRLTVL.

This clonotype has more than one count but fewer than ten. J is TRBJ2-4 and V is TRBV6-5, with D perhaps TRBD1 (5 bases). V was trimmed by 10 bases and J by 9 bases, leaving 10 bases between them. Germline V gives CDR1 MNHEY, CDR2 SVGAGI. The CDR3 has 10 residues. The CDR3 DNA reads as TGTGCCACAGGGTCCAGCATTCAGTACTTC. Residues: CATGSSIQYF.

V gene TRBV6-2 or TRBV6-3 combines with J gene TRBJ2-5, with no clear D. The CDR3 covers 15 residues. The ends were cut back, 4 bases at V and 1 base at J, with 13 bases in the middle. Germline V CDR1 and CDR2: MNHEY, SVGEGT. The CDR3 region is CASSSPFRRQETQYF. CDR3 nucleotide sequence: TGTGCCAGCAGTTCCCCATTTCGCCGCCAAGAGACCCAGTACTTC.

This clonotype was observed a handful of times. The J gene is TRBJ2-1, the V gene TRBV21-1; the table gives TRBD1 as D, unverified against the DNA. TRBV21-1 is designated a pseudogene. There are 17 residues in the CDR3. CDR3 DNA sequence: TGTGCCAGCAGCGAAACGAGAAGCAGGGGGCCCTACAATGAGCAGTTCTTC. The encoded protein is CASSETRSRGPYNEQFF.

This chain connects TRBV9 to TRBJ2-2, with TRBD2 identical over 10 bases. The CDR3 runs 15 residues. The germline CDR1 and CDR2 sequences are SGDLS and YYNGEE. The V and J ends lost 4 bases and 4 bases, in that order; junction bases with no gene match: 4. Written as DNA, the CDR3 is TGTGCCAGCAGCACTAGCGGGACCGGCACCGGGGAGCTGTTTTTT. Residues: CASSTSGTGTGELFF.

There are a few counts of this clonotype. The DNA for the CDR3 is TGTGCCAGCAGTTGGTCAGGACCTAATTCACCCCTCCACTTT. Amino acid sequence: CASSWSGPNSPLHF. V usage is TRBV27 and J usage is TRBJ1-6; D not resolved. Trimming cost V 4 bases and J 6 bases, with 10 bases left between them. Per the germline V gene, CDR1 is MNHEY and CDR2 is SMNVEV (reference sequence). The length of the CDR3 is 14 residues.